The 27 T cell receptor beta chains presented below share a single source sample, sequenced in a study of T cell responses to AZD1222 COVID-19 vaccine. Measured with immunoSEQ multiplex PCR; TCRdb has only the in-frame clones, and not every one. The data show roughly 70,000 clones, 85% to 90% seen once. The material was peripheral blood, obtained 28 days after the second AZD1222 dose. Receptors originate from an adult who received the AZD1222 COVID-19 vaccine.

This clone was found once. The genes are TRBV11-3 and TRBJ2-4; D tentatively fits TRBD1 or TRBD2 (5 bases each). This CDR3 has 16 residues. Germline lookup yields CDR1 SGHNT and CDR2 YENEEA. Between the trimmed V and J ends, which lost 2 bases and 1 base, there was a span of 12 bases. The CDR3 DNA sequence: TGTGCCAGCAGCTTACGAGGGGCGGGTGCCAAAAACATTCAGTACTTC. Residues: CASSLRGAGAKNIQYF.

This chain uses TRBV7-3 with TRBJ2-3; a possible D gene is TRBD2 (6 bases). CDR3 length: 15 amino acids. The germline V gene has CDR1 SGHTA and CDR2 FQGTGA. V was cut by 2 bases and J by 0 bases, with 9 bases left in between. Here the CDR3 reads CASSLAGGSTDTQYF. The CDR3 DNA is TGTGCCAGCAGCTTAGCCGGGGGTAGCACAGATACGCAGTATTTT.

This clone was picked up one time. This chain joins TRBV5-6 and TRBJ2-1, with D possibly being TRBD1 or TRBD2 (5 bases each). The CDR3 sequence is 16 residues long. CDR1 SGHDT and CDR2 YYEEEE come from the germline V gene. The V end was cut by 0 bases, the J end by 3 bases, with 13 bases between. CDR3 sequence (DNA): TGTGCCAGCAGCTTGGGGGACCAGAGGGGCTACAATGAGCAGTTCTTC. Translation: CASSLGDQRGYNEQFF.

The V gene is TRBV6-2 or TRBV6-3, the J gene TRBJ1-2; no reliable D call. V lost 6 bases to trimming and J lost 3 bases, with 11 bases between them. Germline V CDR1 and CDR2: MNHEY, SVGEGT. This CDR3 is 13 amino acids long. For the CDR3, the DNA is TGTGCCAGCAGCACACCGGCCTACTATGGCTACACCTTC. Protein: CASSTPAYYGYTF.

This clone was observed a few times. This chain links TRBV7-3 with TRBJ1-1, with unresolved D. Germline CDR1 is SGHTA and CDR2 is FQGTGA. The CDR3 has 13 amino acids. The V gene lost 3 bases and the J gene lost 3 bases, with 8 bases spanning the gap. The CDR3 spells CASSFGVDTEAFF. CDR3 DNA sequence: TGTGCCAGCAGCTTTGGGGTGGACACTGAAGCTTTCTTT. Using reference TRBV7-3 and TRBJ1-1 for the parts outside the CDR3, the full variable domain is GAGVSQTPSNKVTEKGKYVELRCDPISGHTALYWYRQSLGQGPEFLIYFQGTGAADDSGLPNDRFFAVRPEGSVSTLKIQRTERGDSAVYLCASSFGVDTEAFFGQGTRLTVV.

This clone has only one observation. The V call is TRBV11-1, the J call TRBJ1-2; D gene unclear. This CDR3 comprises 12 residues. V lost 0 bases to trimming and J lost 13 bases, with 12 bases between them. Germline values: CDR1 SGHAT, CDR2 FQDESV (reference sequence). CDR3 bases: TGTGCCAGCAGCTTAGCCGGAGGAAGGCTCACCTTC. Its protein product is CASSLAGGRLTF.

This sequence joins TRBV6-5 and TRBJ2-7; 9 bases line up with TRBD1. The CDR3 is made up of 14 amino acids. The germline V gene has CDR1 MNHEY and CDR2 SVGAGI. The trim removed 6 bases at V and 2 bases at J, leaving 5 bases unmatched. The chain's CDR3 is CASRAGTGTYEQYV. The DNA of the CDR3 is TGTGCCAGCAGAGCAGGGACAGGGACCTACGAGCAGTACGTC.

The genes are TRBV4-3 and TRBJ1-5; D unclear. The CDR3 spans 13 residues. Germline V gives CDR1 LGHNA, CDR2 YSLEER. V lost 1 base to trimming and J lost 6 bases, with 7 bases between them. This chain's CDR3 is CASSQGGVQPQHF. CDR3 coding DNA: TGCGCCAGCAGCCAAGGTGGGGTTCAGCCCCAGCATTTT.

This clone was seen more than once but under ten times. The chain recombines TRBV7-2 with TRBJ1-5; 7 bases agree with TRBD1. V dropped 1 base and J dropped 8; count of bases not matched to a gene: 5. This CDR3 comprises 14 residues. Germline V gene sequence: CDR1 SGHTA, CDR2 FQGNSA. This chain's CDR3 is CASSLEQGHKPQHF. CDR3 sequence (DNA): TGTGCCAGCAGCTTAGAACAGGGGCATAAGCCCCAGCATTTT.

V and J are TRBV9 and TRBJ1-2; no firm D call. This CDR3 has 14 residues. Germline CDR1 and CDR2: SGDLS and YYNGEE. Trimming removed 4 bases at V and 2 bases at J, with 12 bases between. CDR3 bases: TGTGCCAGCAGCACTCAGGACTACAACTATGGCTACACCTTC. Translating it yields CASSTQDYNYGYTF.

This chain uses TRBV13 with TRBJ1-1; no clear D gene. V lost 0 bases and J lost 1, with 12 bases in between. The CDR3 is made up of 16 amino acids. The germline V gene has CDR1 PRHDT and CDR2 FYEKMQ (reference sequence). CDR3 region: CASSLGHLTRNTEAFF. The DNA for the CDR3 is TGTGCCAGCAGCTTAGGTCATTTGACACGGAACACTGAAGCTTTCTTT. Full variable domain (rest looked up from reference TRBV13 and TRBJ1-1): AAGVIQSPRHLIKEKRETATLKCYPIPRHDTVYWYQQGPGQDPQFLISFYEKMQSDKGSIPDRFSAQQFSDYHSELNMSSLELGDSALYFCASSLGHLTRNTEAFFGQGTRLTVV.

This clone is a singleton in its sample. The chain links TRBV7-2 to TRBJ2-5; D is undetermined. Trimming stripped 2 bases from V and 3 bases from J, with 19 bases between. This CDR3 region has 17 residues. CDR1 and CDR2 from the germline V gene are SGHTA and FQGNSA. The CDR3 coding sequence is TGTGCCAGCAGCTTAAGCCCGCAGCGTCACCCTAAAGAGACCCAGTACTTC. It codes for CASSLSPQRHPKETQYF.

This chain uses TRBV5-1 with TRBJ2-1, with D possibly matching TRBD2 (6 bases). This CDR3 region has 16 residues. Trimming pared 2 bases from V and 6 bases from J, leaving 18 bases between. CDR1 is SGHRS, CDR2 YFSETQ, per germline. In DNA, the CDR3 is TGCGCCAGCAGCTTCGGAGGGTCGAAGAGTATCAATGAGCAGTTCTTC. It specifies CASSFGGSKSINEQFF.

The genes are TRBV28 and TRBJ1-1; D ambiguous. This CDR3 spans 13 amino acids. Germline assignment: CDR1 MDHEN and CDR2 SYDVKM. V was pared by 8 bases and J by 1 base, with 11 bases between. This CDR3 reads CASYLGSNTEAFF. Here the CDR3 DNA reads TGTGCCAGCTACCTGGGGTCGAACACTGAAGCTTTCTTT.

The chain's CDR3 is CASSPGGPYEQYF. CDR3 DNA sequence: TGTGCCAGCAGTCCGGGGGGGCCCTACGAGCAGTACTTC. This rearrangement joins TRBV3-1 (or the pseudogene TRBV3-2) to TRBJ2-7; 8 bases map to TRBD2. V gave up 6 bases and J gave up 2 bases; unmatched junction bases: 3. The CDR3 covers 13 residues. Looked up from germline, CDR1 is LGHDT and CDR2 is YNNKEL (reference sequence).

V usage is TRBV6-5 and J usage is TRBJ2-2; D is unresolved. V lost 2 bases and J 7 bases, leaving 14 bases between the germline ends. In germline, CDR1 is MNHEY, CDR2 SVGAGI. The CDR3 runs to 15 residues. DNA of the CDR3: TGTGCCAGCAGTTACGGCATAGGGTTGGGCGGGGAGCTGTTTTTT. Its translation is CASSYGIGLGGELFF.

The gene calls are TRBV2 and TRBJ1-3, with D possibly matching TRBD1 (5 bases). V was pared by 3 bases and J by 0 bases, with 9 bases between. The CDR3 runs 15 residues. Germline CDR1 SNHLY, CDR2 FYNNEI. In DNA form, the CDR3 reads TGTGCCAGCAGTGAGCAGGGCTTCTCTGGAAACACCATATATTTT. This translates into CASSEQGFSGNTIYF.

The chain has TRBV18 and TRBJ2-3; tentatively, D is TRBD2 (5 bases). CDR1 is KGHSH, CDR2 LQKENI, per germline. CDR3 length: 16 residues. V lost 6 bases and J 2 bases, leaving 18 bases between the germline ends. The CDR3 DNA follows: TGTGCCAGCTCCACCCTGAGGGCCAGACACACAGATACGCAGTATTTT. Protein: CASSTLRARHTDTQYF.

The rearrangement joins TRBV19 to TRBJ2-2; 7 bases align to TRBD1. V gave up 10 bases and J gave up 3 bases; unmatched junction bases: 8. The germline gives CDR1 LNHDA, CDR2 SQIVND (reference sequence). This CDR3 contains 14 residues. The CDR3 here is CATPGQNDTGELFF. The CDR3 region has the DNA TGTGCCACCCCGGGACAGAACGACACCGGGGAGCTGTTTTTT.

This chain joins TRBV7-9 and TRBJ1-2; tentative D call: TRBD1 (5 bases). Germline CDR1 is SEHNR and CDR2 is FQNEAQ (reference sequence). Trimming cost V 5 bases and J 2 bases, with 9 bases left between them. The length of the CDR3 is 13 residues. This CDR3 is CASSQDRNYGYTF. The CDR3 DNA is TGTGCCAGCAGCCAAGACAGAAACTATGGCTACACCTTC.

This clone was detected once. CDR3 in DNA: TGTGCCAAAAGAAACTCTGGGGCCAACGTCCTGACTTTC. This translates into CAKRNSGANVLTF. The chain recombines TRBV2 with TRBJ2-6; D unclear. Trimming cost V 10 bases and J 0 bases, with 7 bases left between them. Germline CDR1 reads SNHLY; CDR2 reads FYNNEI. The CDR3 is 13 amino acids.

The chain is built from TRBV29-1 and TRBJ2-3; 7 bases are shared with TRBD2. Unmatched junction bases numbered 1, after V lost 4 bases and J lost 0 bases. The CDR3 is 13 residues long. The V gene's germline CDR1 is SQVTM and CDR2 ANQGSEA. Written as DNA, the CDR3 is TGCAGCGTTGTTAGCGGGAGCACAGATACGCAGTATTTT. Amino acid sequence: CSVVSGSTDTQYF.

The chain recombines TRBV7-8 with TRBJ1-1; D unresolved. V dropped 3 bases and J dropped 6 bases, with 17 bases sitting between them. CDR3 length: 15 amino acids. Germline values: CDR1 SGHVS, CDR2 FQNEAQ. CDR3 DNA sequence: TGTGCCAGCAGCTTCCAAGGAGGCCTGGGCGCTGAAGCTTTCTTT. This gives the protein CASSFQGGLGAEAFF.

This sequence joins TRBV2 and TRBJ2-2; 9 bases agree with TRBD2. Germline CDR1 reads SNHLY; CDR2 reads FYNNEI. The CDR3 has 19 residues. The V and J ends lost 2 bases and 3 bases, in that order; junction bases with no gene match: 13. The CDR3 loop reads CASSEPRLAASGDTGELFF. CDR3 DNA sequence: TGTGCCAGCAGTGAACCTAGACTAGCGGCCTCCGGGGACACCGGGGAGCTGTTTTTT.

V usage is TRBV24-1 and J usage is TRBJ2-7, with a tentative D call TRBD2 (5 bases). This CDR3 region has 12 residues. The V and J ends lost 12 bases and 1 base respectively, with 12 bases between them. The germline V gene has CDR1 KGHDR and CDR2 SFDVKD. The CDR3 DNA follows: TGTGCCCCGAGAGCGGTGTCCTACGAGCAGTACTTC. Protein product: CAPRAVSYEQYF.

This chain links TRBV3-1 (or the pseudogene TRBV3-2) with TRBJ2-3, with 8 bases that match TRBD2. Germline V gene data show CDR1 as LGHDT and CDR2 as YNNKEL (reference sequence). The CDR3 has 16 residues. Trimming removed 1 base from V and 3 bases from J; junction bases left unmatched: 6. The DNA for the CDR3 is TGTGCCAGCAGCCAAGCGAGCGGGAGTTTGACAGATACGCAGTATTTT. Its protein product is CASSQASGSLTDTQYF.

The chain links TRBV19 to TRBJ1-3; tentatively, D is TRBD1 (6 bases). V was cut by 6 bases and J by 2 bases, with 11 bases left in between. CDR3 length: 14 residues. Germline V gene sequence: CDR1 LNHDA, CDR2 SQIVND (reference sequence). The CDR3 loop reads CASSQGTPGNTIYF. CDR3 nucleotide sequence: TGTGCCAGTAGCCAAGGGACACCTGGAAACACCATATATTTT.